These T cell receptor beta chains were read from a single sample in a study of T cell changes during pregnancy in multiple sclerosis. Some clones are missing from TCRdb's copy, which holds only in-frame ones; the method was immunoSEQ multiplex PCR. The table shows some 70,000 clones, with approximately 92% occurring only once. The input for sequencing was peripheral blood, taken in the first trimester of pregnancy. Receptors originate from a female donor with multiple sclerosis, enrolled in a pregnancy study. Each CDR3 is given with its conserved first and last residue. D genes are given only for firm matches. The size of a clone is reported for some rows only, either as once, few or many, or as a class for expanded clones.

v_call: TRBV18
j_call: TRBJ1-1
cdr3_length: 13
d_call: TRBD1
clone_size: .
cdr3_nt: TGTGCCAGCTCACGGACAGGGGACACTGAAGCTTTCTTT
cdr3_aa: CASSRTGDTEAFF

v_call: TRBV13
j_call: TRBJ2-3
cdr3_length: 15
d_call: .
clone_size: .
cdr3_nt: TGTGCCAGCACTAATTCGGCAGGGAGGACAGATACGCAGTATTTT
cdr3_aa: CASTNSAGRTDTQYF

v_call: TRBV7-3
j_call: TRBJ2-7
cdr3_length: 13
d_call: TRBD2
clone_size: .
cdr3_nt: TGTGCCAGCAGCTTACGCCCCGGGACTAAGCAGTACTTC
cdr3_aa: CASSLRPGTKQYF

v_call: TRBV6-1
j_call: TRBJ1-5
cdr3_length: 14
d_call: .
clone_size: .
cdr3_nt: TGTGCCAGCAGAGATGGACAGTATCTCCAGCCCCAGCATTTT
cdr3_aa: CASRDGQYLQPQHF

v_call: TRBV6-5
j_call: TRBJ2-7
cdr3_length: 15
d_call: TRBD2
clone_size: .
cdr3_nt: TGTGCCAGCACTCGGGGGGGGCTAGCGGGTAACGAGCAGTACTTC
cdr3_aa: CASTRGGLAGNEQYF

v_call: TRBV9
j_call: TRBJ1-6
cdr3_length: 16
d_call: TRBD1
clone_size: few
cdr3_nt: TGTGCCAGCAGCGTAGACAGGGGGCAAAATAATTCACCCCTCCACTTT
cdr3_aa: CASSVDRGQNNSPLHF

v_call: TRBV29-1
j_call: TRBJ1-2
cdr3_length: 12
d_call: TRBD1
clone_size: .
cdr3_nt: TGCAGCGTTGCCCGGACAGGGACCGGCTACACCTTC
cdr3_aa: CSVARTGTGYTF

v_call: TRBV18
j_call: TRBJ2-2
cdr3_length: 16
d_call: TRBD1
clone_size: .
cdr3_nt: TGTGCCAGCTCACCAGAGACAGGGGTGAGCAACGGGGAGCTGTTTTTT
cdr3_aa: CASSPETGVSNGELFF

v_call: TRBV9
j_call: TRBJ2-5
cdr3_length: 14
d_call: TRBD1
clone_size: .
cdr3_nt: TGTGCCAGCAGCACTCCGGGACAGATAGAGACCCAGTACTTC
cdr3_aa: CASSTPGQIETQYF

v_call: TRBV12-5
j_call: TRBJ2-7
cdr3_length: 17
d_call: TRBD2
clone_size: .
cdr3_nt: TGTGCTAGTGGTTTGGCACGATCTAGCGGGGGGGCCTTTGAGCAGTACTTC
cdr3_aa: CASGLARSSGGAFEQYF